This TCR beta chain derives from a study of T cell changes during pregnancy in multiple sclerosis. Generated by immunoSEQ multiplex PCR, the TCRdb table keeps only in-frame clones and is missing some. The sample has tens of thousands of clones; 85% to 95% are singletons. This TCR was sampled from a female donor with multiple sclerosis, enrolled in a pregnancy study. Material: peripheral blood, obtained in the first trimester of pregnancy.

The CDR3 DNA reads as TGTGCCAGCAGTTATTGGGGGGCTAGCGGGGGAGAGACCCAGTACTTC. This gives the protein CASSYWGASGGETQYF. This chain joins TRBV11-2 and TRBJ2-5; 10 nucleotides align to TRBD2. Germline assignment: CDR1 SGHAT and CDR2 FQNNGV. CDR3 length: 16 residues. V lost 6 bases and J lost 4; bases outside the gene matches: 11.